Given below is one T cell receptor beta chain in context. This sample was included in a study of blood T cell repertoires in COVID-19. About the study: Spain, Italy and the United States supplied samples that represented acute and convalescent COVID-19.

The authors' processing: Reference gene primer amplification yielded estimated nucleated cell counts. Libraries were prepared by immunoSEQ multiplex PCR; TCRdb keeps only in-frame clonotypes and omits some of them. V and J calls plus clone size are reproduced from that table; the DNA served to infer D and trimming. The sample records 120,000 or so clones, about 79% being singletons. The J segment lost 7 bases and the V segment lost 4 bases, leaving 7 bases of the junction unmatched. This CDR3 region has 16 residues. Germline CDR1 and CDR2: SGHTA and FQGTGA. The receptor's source is a man in his forties with active or convalescent COVID-19. Sequenced material: peripheral blood. The chain couples TRBV7-3 to TRBJ2-1, with 13 nucleotides matching TRBD2. CDR3: CASSSQGLAGRNEQFF. The CDR3 region has the DNA TGTGCCAGCAGCTCTCAGGGACTAGCGGGAAGAAATGAGCAGTTCTTC. Full variable domain (rest looked up from reference TRBV7-3 and TRBJ2-1): GAGVSQTPSNKVTEKGKYVELRCDPISGHTALYWYRQSLGQGPEFLIYFQGTGAADDSGLPNDRFFAVRPEGSVSTLKIQRTERGDSAVYLCASSSQGLAGRNEQFFGPGTRLTVL.